This T cell receptor (beta chain) comes out of a study of cytomegalovirus exposure and HLA in healthy donors. Across the study: Sequencing of 150 million to 200 million T cells in an earlier analysis found 100 million or so unique TCR beta sequences.

The PCR used 60 Vbeta and 13 Jbeta primers. Measured with immunoSEQ multiplex PCR; TCRdb has only the in-frame clones, and not every one. The repertoire includes about 130,000 clones, approximately 80% of them detected once, and 2.7% sits in the top ten. The V and J ends lost 5 bases and 4 bases respectively, with 13 bases between them. This CDR3 spans 14 amino acids. Germline V gene sequence: CDR1 MNHEY, CDR2 SVGAGI. Study-wide findings and caveats: Some highly shared sequence variants likely arose as a pipeline artifact. With later analysis, a missense DCLRE1C variant became linked to TCR beta V- and J-gene trimming.

Only one count was recorded for this clone. Its cognate antigen is unknown. V gene TRBV6-5 combines with J gene TRBJ2-3, with a possible D match to TRBD1 (5 bases). This receptor was identified in a boy aged 2 to 9 in good health and CMV-seronegative. Source material: PBMCs. CDR3 residues: CASSGASGADTQYF. In nucleotides, the CDR3 is TGTGCCAGCAGTGGGGCTAGTGGGGCAGATACGCAGTATTTT.